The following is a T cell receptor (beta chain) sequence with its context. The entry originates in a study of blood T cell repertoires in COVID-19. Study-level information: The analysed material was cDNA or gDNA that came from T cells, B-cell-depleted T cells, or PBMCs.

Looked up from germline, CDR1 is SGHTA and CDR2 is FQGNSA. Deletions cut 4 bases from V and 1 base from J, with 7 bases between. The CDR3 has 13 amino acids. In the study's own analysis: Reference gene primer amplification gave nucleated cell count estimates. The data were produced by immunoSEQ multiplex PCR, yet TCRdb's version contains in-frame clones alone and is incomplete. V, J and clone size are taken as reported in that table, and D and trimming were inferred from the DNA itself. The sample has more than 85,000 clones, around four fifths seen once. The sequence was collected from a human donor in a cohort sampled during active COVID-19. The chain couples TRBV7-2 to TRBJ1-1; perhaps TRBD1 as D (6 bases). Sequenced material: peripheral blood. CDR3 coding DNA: TGTGCCAGCAGCTCACAGGGGAACACTGAAGCTTTCTTT. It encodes CASSSQGNTEAFF. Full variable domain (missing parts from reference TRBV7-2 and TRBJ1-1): GAGVSQSPSNKVTEKGKDVELRCDPISGHTALYWYRQSLGQGLEFLIYFQGNSAPDKSGLPSDRFSAERTGGSVSTLTIQRTQQEDSAVYLCASSSQGNTEAFFGQGTRLTVV.